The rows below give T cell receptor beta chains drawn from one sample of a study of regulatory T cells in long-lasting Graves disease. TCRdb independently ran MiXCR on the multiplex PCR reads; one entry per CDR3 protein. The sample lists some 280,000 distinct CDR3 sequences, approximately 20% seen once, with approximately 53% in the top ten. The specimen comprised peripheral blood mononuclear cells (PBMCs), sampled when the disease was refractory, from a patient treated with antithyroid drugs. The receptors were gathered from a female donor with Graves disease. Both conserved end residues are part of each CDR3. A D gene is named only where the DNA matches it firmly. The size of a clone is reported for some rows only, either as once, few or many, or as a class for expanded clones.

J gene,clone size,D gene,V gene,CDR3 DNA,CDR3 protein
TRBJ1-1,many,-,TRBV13,TGTGCCAGCAGCTTCCTGGACGACTCCGGAGAAGCTTTCTTT,CASSFLDDSGEAFF
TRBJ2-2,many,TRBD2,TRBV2,TGTGCCAGCAGGAAGGGGACTAGCGGGATCACCGGGGAGCTGTTTTTT,CASRKGTSGITGELFF
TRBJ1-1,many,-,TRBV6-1,TGTGCCAGCAACGAGTATCAAGCGAACACTGAAGCTTTCTTT,CASNEYQANTEAFF
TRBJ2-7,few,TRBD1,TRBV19,TGTGCCAGTAGTATCCCCGGGACAGGGCTGGGCGAGCAGTACTTC,CASSIPGTGLGEQYF
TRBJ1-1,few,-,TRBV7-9,TGTGCCAGCACCCCTTCTGGGACAACGAACACTGAAGCTTTCTTT,CASTPSGTTNTEAFF
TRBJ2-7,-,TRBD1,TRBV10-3,TGTGCCATCAGTGAGTCGGCCAGGGGGTCCGAGCAGTACTTC,CAISESARGSEQYF
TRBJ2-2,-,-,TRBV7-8,TGTGCCAGCAGGCCGATGGGAATTTCAGGGTTTATAGGCGGGGAGCTGTTTTTT,CASRPMGISGFIGGELFF
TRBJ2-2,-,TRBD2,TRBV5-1,TGCGCCAGCAGAACCTCTAGCGGGAGGGCCCTCATCACCGGGGAGCTGTTTTTT,CASRTSSGRALITGELFF
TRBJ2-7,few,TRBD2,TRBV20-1,TGCAGTGAAGGCGGGAGGGGAGAGCAGTACTTC,CSEGGRGEQYF
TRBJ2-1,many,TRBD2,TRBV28,TGTGCCAGCAGTTTGGTCGGACTAGCGGGAAACAATGAGCAGTTCTTC,CASSLVGLAGNNEQFF
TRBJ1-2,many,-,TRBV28,TGTGCCAGCAGCTTAGCACCGGGGCGACCAGCTGGCTATGGCTACACCTTC,CASSLAPGRPAGYGYTF
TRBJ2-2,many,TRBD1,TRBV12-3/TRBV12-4,TGTGCCAGCAGCAAATATCGATATGACAGGGCGAACACCGGGGAGCTGTTTTTT,CASSKYRYDRANTGELFF
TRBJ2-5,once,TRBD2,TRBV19,TGTGCCAGTAGTACGGGGGGTTTGGAGACCCAGTACTTC,CASSTGGLETQYF
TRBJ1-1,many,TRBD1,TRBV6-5,TGTGCCAGCAGTTCCCCGACAGGGAAGAACACTGAAGCTTTCTTT,CASSSPTGKNTEAFF
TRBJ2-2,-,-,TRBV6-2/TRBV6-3,TGTGCCACCCGACAGGTGGTCGGCACCGGGGAGCTGTTTTTT,CATRQVVGTGELFF
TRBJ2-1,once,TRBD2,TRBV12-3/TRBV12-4,TGTGCCAGCAGGCGTAGCGGGAGGACATACAATGAGCAGTTCTTC,CASRRSGRTYNEQFF
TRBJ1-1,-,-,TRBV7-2,TGTGCCAGCAGCTTAGGTATCCCCCCTGAAGCTTTCTTT,CASSLGIPPEAFF
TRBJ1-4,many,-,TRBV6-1,TGTGCCAGCAGTGACGGATATAATGAAAAACTGTTTTTT,CASSDGYNEKLFF
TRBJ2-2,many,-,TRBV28,TGTGCCAGCAGCCAAGACAGATACACCGGGGAGCTGTTTTTT,CASSQDRYTGELFF
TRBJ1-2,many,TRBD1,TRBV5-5,TGTGCCAGCAGCCCGCAACCGCCGGGACAGGGAGCTAACTATGGCTACACCTTC,CASSPQPPGQGANYGYTF
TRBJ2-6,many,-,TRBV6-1,TGTGCCAGCAGTGAAGACGGGTCTGGGGCCAACGTCCTGACTTTC,CASSEDGSGANVLTF
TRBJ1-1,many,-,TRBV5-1,TGCGCCAGCAGCTTGATGACAGACATGAACACTGAAGCTTTCTTT,CASSLMTDMNTEAFF
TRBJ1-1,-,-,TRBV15,TGTGCCACCAGCAGAGATCAGAGGGGTGGGACTGAAGCTTTCTTT,CATSRDQRGGTEAFF
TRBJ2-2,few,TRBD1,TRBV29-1,TGCAGCGTTGAAGATCGGACAGGGGTCGCGGAGCTGTTTTTT,CSVEDRTGVAELFF
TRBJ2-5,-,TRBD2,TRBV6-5,TGTGCCAGCAGTTACTCGGGGACTAGGGGGGAGACCCAGTACTTC,CASSYSGTRGETQYF
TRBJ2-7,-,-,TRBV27,TGTGCCAGCAGTTCCTCTTCCAGCGAGCAGTACTTC,CASSSSSSEQYF
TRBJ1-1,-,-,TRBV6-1,TGTGCCAGCAGGGACGGGGCAATGAACACTGAAGCTTTCTTT,CASRDGAMNTEAFF
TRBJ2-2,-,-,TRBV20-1,TGCAATGCGAGCCTAGCGCCGAACACCGGGGAGCTGTTTTTT,CNASLAPNTGELFF
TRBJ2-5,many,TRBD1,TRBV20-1,TGCAGTGCTGGGGGACAGGGTGTTTTTATTGAGACCCAGTACTTC,CSAGGQGVFIETQYF
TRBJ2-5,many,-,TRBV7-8,TGTGCCAGCAGCTCTCAAGTTTTATTAGCGGAGACCCAGTACTTC,CASSSQVLLAETQYF
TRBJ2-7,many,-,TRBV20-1,TGCAGTGCGGGGGACTTCTCCTACGAGCAGTACTTC,CSAGDFSYEQYF
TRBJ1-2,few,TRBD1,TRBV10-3,TGTGCCATCAGTCGACCCGGGACAGCCTATGGCTACACCTTC,CAISRPGTAYGYTF
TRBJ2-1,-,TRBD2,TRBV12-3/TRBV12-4,TGTGCCAGCAGTTTTTCCCCTAGCGGGAACAATGAGCAGTTCTTC,CASSFSPSGNNEQFF
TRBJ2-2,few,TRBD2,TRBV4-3,TGCGCCAGCAGCCAAGAACTAGCGGGAGGCTTCGACACCGGGGAGCTGTTTTTT,CASSQELAGGFDTGELFF
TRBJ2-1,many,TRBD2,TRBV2,TGTGCCAGCAGGAAAACGGGACTAGCAGAGAGCAATGAGCAGTTCTTC,CASRKTGLAESNEQFF
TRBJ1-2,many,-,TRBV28,TGTGCCAGCAGTTCCCATCTGGGGGGCAGGCACCTTAACTATGGCTACACCTTC,CASSSHLGGRHLNYGYTF
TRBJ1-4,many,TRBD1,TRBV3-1,TGTGCCAGCAGCCTCGGGACAGGGAGGGAAAAACTGTTTTTT,CASSLGTGREKLFF
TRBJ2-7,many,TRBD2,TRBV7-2,TGTGCCAGCAGCGTAAATAGCGGGAGTTTACGCGAGCAGTACTTC,CASSVNSGSLREQYF
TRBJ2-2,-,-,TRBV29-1,TGCAGCGTTGTACTGTTCGGGACAAGGGGCACCGGGGAGCTGTTTTTT,CSVVLFGTRGTGELFF
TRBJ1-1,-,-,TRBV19,TGTGCCAGTAGTATTCGGGGAACTGAAGCTTTCTTT,CASSIRGTEAFF
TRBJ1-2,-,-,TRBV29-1,TGCAGCGTTGCGGACAGCCGCTATGGCTACACCTTC,CSVADSRYGYTF
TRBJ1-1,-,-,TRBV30,TGTGCCTGGAAATTGAACACTGAAGCTTTCTTT,CAWKLNTEAFF
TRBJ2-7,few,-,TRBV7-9,TGTGCCAGCCGGGGCCGTGGCTACGAGCAGTACTTC,CASRGRGYEQYF
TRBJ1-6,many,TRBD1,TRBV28,TGTGCCAGCCAGGAGACAGGGCAAAATTCACCCCTCCACTTT,CASQETGQNSPLHF